The subject of this entry is one TCR beta chain. The table lists this clonotype with a few counts. This clone's antigen is unknown. Per-base quality was not reported, and no clone a single base away is much larger than it. CDR1 MRHNA and CDR2 SNTAGT were looked up in the germline V gene. V is pruned by 5 bases and J by 2 bases, leaving 9 bases of the junction without a gene match. Including cysteine and phenylalanine, the CDR3 has 17 amino acids. Only the CDR3 DNA stays, 51 bases, in frame from base 1. The entry originates in a study of T cells in Graves' hyperthyroidism and ophthalmopathy (dated by TCRdb to between 2019 and 2020). Background for the entire study: To identify TCR V-J signatures that set the groups apart, the researchers used a discovery cohort of approximately 98 patients, made up of 40 to 45 with Graves' ophthalmopathy and some 58 with stable Graves' hyperthyroidism. Prospective prediction of ophthalmopathy was tested in an independent validation cohort consisting of roughly 19 hyperthyroidism patients and around 17 patients who later progressed to ophthalmopathy. The roughly 94 discovery patients were randomly divided into training and test sets at a 7:3 ratio. Thyroid tissue and blood T-cell repertoires from about 6 Graves' hyperthyroidism patients were also compared in the study. After sampling, hyperthyroidism patients received methimazole starting at 30 mg daily, and ophthalmopathy patients received high-dose intravenous methylprednisolone. According to the paper, TCR Vbeta CDR3 sequencing was carried out on roughly 130 peripheral blood samples, which came from fewer than 50 ophthalmopathy, around 75 hyperthyroidism and about 17 progressor patients.

The TCR beta CDR3 regions were amplified from RNA transcripts. The first round of RT-PCR for the TCR CDR3 was performed with the HTBI primer set and the Qiagen OneStep RT-PCR kit. Libraries were constructed in a second round of multiplex PCR, after which size selection and purification were performed. The libraries were sequenced on an Illumina HiSeq2000 using paired-end 100 bp reads. In the paper's pipeline: SOAPnuke was used to process the raw data, with reads discarded if the reads contained adapters or uncalled bases, had a mean Phred below 15, or lacked an exact constant-primer or identifier match. COPE v1.2.5 was used to merge high-quality paired reads, and clonotypes were defined as unique nucleotide sequences. Clonotypes were aligned to IMGT TRBV, TRBD and TRBJ reference segments using MiTCR v1.1. The analysis was restricted to V-J combinations with a frequency above 0.0001, which together covered 99% to 99.2% of the repertoires. A TCS score was defined as the ratio between F50 (clonal expansion) and ExV (chaos), using BLOSUM62-based TCRdist between CDR3 peptides within each V-J. Welch's t-statistics and random forest reduced roughly 540 V-J features to fewer than 15, which were used in a naive Bayes classifier (R e1071). The similarity between thyroid and blood repertoires was quantified using the Morisita-Horn index. Clones were called with MiXCR by TCRdb after fastp trimmed the public reads at Q25, and only in-frame beta chains were retained. Each entry merges the rows of one CDR3 protein and shows their most common DNA and genes. The V and J calls shown here were made by TCRdb, not taken from the authors' results. This sample lists 650,000 to 800,000 distinct CDR3 sequences; roughly 46% were detected once. Under 8.5% of the sample goes to the ten largest clones.

Here is what the overall study found, with its caveats: Most expanded thyroid clonotypes (frequency above 0.001) were also detected in blood, a finding suggesting that blood repertoires may reflect thyroid immune responses. A model built on a 13 V-J signature distinguished ophthalmopathy from stable hyperthyroidism, reaching about 89% sensitivity and approximately 83% specificity in cross-validation and 80%/75% in testing. Sample size was not statistically predetermined, and blinding of investigators to group allocation was not performed. In validation, the model predicted progression to ophthalmopathy a median of roughly 6.5 months before onset, with 65% to 71% sensitivity and around 76% specificity.

The study excluded patients with uncontrolled infections, other autoimmune diseases, pregnancy or lactation. Diagnoses relied on clinical symptoms, serum thyroxine and TRAb, thyroid ultrasound and orbital computed tomography. Total RNA was extracted with Trizol reagent, and quality was checked on an Agilent 2100 Bioanalyzer. This clonotype originated in an adult man with Graves' disease, either hyperthyroidism or ophthalmopathy (not recorded which). Sequencing was carried out using peripheral blood or thyroid tissue (not recorded which). Recombination linked TRBV6-4 to TRBJ2-5; 12 bases in between match TRBD1. The CDR3 reads as follows: CASSTTRDRGQQETQYF. The nucleotides read TGTGCCAGCAGTACTACCCGGGACAGGGGGCAGCAAGAGACCCAGTACTTC.